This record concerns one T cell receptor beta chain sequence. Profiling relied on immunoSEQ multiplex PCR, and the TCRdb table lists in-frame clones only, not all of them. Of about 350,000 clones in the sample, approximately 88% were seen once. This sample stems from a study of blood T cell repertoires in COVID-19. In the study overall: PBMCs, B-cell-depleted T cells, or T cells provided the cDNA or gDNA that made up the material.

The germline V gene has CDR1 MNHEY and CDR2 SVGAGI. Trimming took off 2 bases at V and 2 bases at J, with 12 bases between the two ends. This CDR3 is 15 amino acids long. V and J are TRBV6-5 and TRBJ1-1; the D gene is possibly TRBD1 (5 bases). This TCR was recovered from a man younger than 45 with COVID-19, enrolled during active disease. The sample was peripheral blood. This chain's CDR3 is CASSYRSTGNTEAFF. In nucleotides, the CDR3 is TGTGCCAGCAGTTACCGGTCAACAGGTAACACTGAAGCTTTCTTT.